This T cell receptor beta chain was sequenced for a study of response to subunit inactivated influenza vaccine. This clonotype was seen a few times. TCRdb reprocessed the RT-PCR reads via MiXCR and lists one record per CDR3 protein. Among about 570,000 distinct CDR3 sequences listed, approximately 11% were seen once. The CDR3 is made up of 14 amino acids. V lost 0 bases, J lost 4 bases, and 7 bases lay in between. Per germline, CDR1 LGHNA and CDR2 YNFKEQ. The data were also submitted as part of a second study, on T cells expressing NK-cell markers. That work states: 5'RACE template switching with UMIs generated TCR beta cDNA. Cells sorted as CD3+CD56+NKG2C+, CD3+CD56+NKG2C- and CD3+CD56-NKG2C+ T cells supplied the TCR beta repertoires. In several experiments, an anti-gamma-delta TCR antibody restricted sorting to alpha-beta TCR T cells. Of the CD8+ T cell pool in roughly six donors, about 1.0-7.0% was accounted for by dominant NKG2C+ clonotypes.

This specimen was PBMCs from blood, taken on the day of vaccination. This chain joins TRBV4-2 and TRBJ2-1, with a tentative D call TRBD1 (6 bases). This sequence originates from a man in his fifties who received an inactivated influenza vaccine. The CDR3 spells CASSQEGQYNEQFF. Here the CDR3 DNA reads TGTGCCAGCAGCCAAGAAGGACAGTACAATGAGCAGTTCTTC.